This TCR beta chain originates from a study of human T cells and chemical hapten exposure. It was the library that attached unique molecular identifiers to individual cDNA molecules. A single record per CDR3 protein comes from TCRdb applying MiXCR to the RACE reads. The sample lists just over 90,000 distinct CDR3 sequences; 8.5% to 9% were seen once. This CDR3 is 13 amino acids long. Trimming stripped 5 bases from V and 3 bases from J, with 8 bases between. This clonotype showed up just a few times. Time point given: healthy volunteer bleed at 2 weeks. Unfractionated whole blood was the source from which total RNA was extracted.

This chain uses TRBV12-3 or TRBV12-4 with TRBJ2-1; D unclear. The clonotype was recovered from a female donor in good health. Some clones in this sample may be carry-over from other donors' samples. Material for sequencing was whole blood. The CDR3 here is CASSGPNYNEQFF. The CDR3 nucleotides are TGTGCCAGCAGTGGACCGAACTACAATGAGCAGTTCTTC.